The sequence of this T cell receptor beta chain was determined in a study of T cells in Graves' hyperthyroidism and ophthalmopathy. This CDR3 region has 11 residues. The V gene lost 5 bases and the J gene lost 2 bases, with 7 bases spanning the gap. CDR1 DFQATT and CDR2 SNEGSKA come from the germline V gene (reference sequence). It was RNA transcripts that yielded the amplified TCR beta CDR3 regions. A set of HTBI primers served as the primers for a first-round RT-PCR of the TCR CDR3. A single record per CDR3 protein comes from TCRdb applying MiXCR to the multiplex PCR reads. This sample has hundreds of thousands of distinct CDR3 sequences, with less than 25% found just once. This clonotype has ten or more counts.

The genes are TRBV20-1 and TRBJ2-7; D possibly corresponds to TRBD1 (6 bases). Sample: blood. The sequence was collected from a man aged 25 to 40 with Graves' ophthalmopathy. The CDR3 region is CSAGQTYEQYF. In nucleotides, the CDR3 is TGCAGTGCTGGACAGACCTACGAGCAGTACTTC.